What follows are 5 T cell receptor beta chains derived from one specimen sequenced in a study of blood T cell repertoires in COVID-19. The data were produced by immunoSEQ multiplex PCR, yet TCRdb's version contains in-frame clones alone and is incomplete. The sample lists 85,000 to 90,000 clones, roughly 83% occurring once. Source material: peripheral blood. The source of these receptors is a human donor in a cohort sampled during active COVID-19.

The genes are TRBV5-1 and TRBJ2-7; 9 bases map to TRBD2. The CDR3 sequence is 15 residues long. Germline V lookup: CDR1 SGHRS, CDR2 YFSETQ. J lost 3 bases, V lost 2 bases, and 6 bases had no gene match. The CDR3 coding sequence is TGCGCCAGCAGCTTCGGAGCGGGAGGCCGCTACGAGCAGTACTTC. This encodes CASSFGAGGRYEQYF.

CDR3 coding DNA: TGTGCCACCAGCAGAGATAGGCGGGGAGGGGTCTACGAGCAGTACTTC. It yields the protein CATSRDRRGGVYEQYF. This chain connects TRBV15 to TRBJ2-5; 7 nucleotides align to TRBD2. The J call is doubtful: the DNA matches TRBJ2-7 better. CDR1 LNHNV and CDR2 YYDKDF come from the germline V gene (reference sequence). The CDR3 contains 16 residues.

J is TRBJ2-7 and V is TRBV11-3; D is perhaps TRBD2 (6 bases). The germline V gene has CDR1 SGHNT and CDR2 YENEEA. The CDR3 is 14 residues long. Trimming cost V 7 bases and J 0 bases, with 13 bases left between them. The CDR3 nucleotides are TGTGCCAGCATCCTTAGCGGTAACTCCTACGAGCAGTACTTC. This gives the protein CASILSGNSYEQYF.

This chain connects TRBV4-3 to TRBJ2-7; 7 nucleotides agree with TRBD1. Germline V lookup: CDR1 LGHNA, CDR2 YSLEER. The CDR3 sequence is 14 residues long. After removal of 2 bases from V and 2 bases from J, the junction contained 3 bases not matched to a gene. This chain's CDR3 is CASSQNRGPYEQYF. The CDR3 nucleotides are TGCGCCAGCAGCCAAAACAGGGGCCCCTACGAGCAGTACTTC.

This chain uses TRBV15 with TRBJ2-7, with 7 bases matching TRBD1. Germline CDR1 and CDR2: LNHNV and YYDKDF (reference sequence). With V trimmed by 1 base and J by 4 bases, 7 bases remained unmatched. This CDR3 has 15 residues. The CDR3 here is CATSRGLTGVYEQYF. CDR3 nucleotide sequence: TGTGCCACCAGCAGAGGCCTAACAGGGGTATACGAGCAGTACTTC.